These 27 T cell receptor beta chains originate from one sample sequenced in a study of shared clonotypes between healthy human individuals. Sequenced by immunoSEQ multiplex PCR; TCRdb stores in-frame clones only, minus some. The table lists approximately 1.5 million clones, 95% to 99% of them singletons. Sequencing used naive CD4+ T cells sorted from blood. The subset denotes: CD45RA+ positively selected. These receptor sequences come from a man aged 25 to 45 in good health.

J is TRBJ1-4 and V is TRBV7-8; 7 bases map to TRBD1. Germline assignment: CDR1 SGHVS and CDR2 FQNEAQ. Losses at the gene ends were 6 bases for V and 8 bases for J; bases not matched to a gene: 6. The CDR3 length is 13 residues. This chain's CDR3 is CASRAGQLEKLFF. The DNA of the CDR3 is TGTGCCAGCAGAGCGGGACAGTTGGAAAAACTGTTTTTT.

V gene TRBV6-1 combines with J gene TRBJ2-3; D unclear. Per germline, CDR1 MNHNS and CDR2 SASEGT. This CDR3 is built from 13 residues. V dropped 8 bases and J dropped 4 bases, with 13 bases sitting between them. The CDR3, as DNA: TGTGCCAGCCGCCCTACCGTCCCAGATACGCAGTATTTT. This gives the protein CASRPTVPDTQYF.

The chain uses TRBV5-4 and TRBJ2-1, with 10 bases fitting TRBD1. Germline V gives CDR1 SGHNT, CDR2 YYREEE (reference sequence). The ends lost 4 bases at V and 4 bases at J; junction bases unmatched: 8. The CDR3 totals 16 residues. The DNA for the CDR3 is TGTGCCAGCAGCGTTATTGCGGGACAGGGGTACAATGAGCAGTTCTTC. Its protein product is CASSVIAGQGYNEQFF.

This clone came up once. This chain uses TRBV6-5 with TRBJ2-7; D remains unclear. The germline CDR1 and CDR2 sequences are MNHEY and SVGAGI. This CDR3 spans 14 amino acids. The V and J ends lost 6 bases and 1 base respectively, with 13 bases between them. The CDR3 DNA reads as TGTGCCAGCAGGCGGTTCGCAGATTCCTACGAGCAGTACTTC. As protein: CASRRFADSYEQYF.

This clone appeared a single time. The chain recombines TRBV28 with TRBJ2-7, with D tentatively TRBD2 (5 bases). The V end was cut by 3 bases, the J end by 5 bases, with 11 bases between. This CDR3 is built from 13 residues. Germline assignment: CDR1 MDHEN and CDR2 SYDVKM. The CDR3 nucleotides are TGTGCCAGCAGTTTCAGTAGCGTCCACGAGCAGTACTTC. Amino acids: CASSFSSVHEQYF.

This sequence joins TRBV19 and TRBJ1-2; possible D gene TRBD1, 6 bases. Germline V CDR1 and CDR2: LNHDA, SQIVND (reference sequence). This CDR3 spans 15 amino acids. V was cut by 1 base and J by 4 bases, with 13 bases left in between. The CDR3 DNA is TGTGCCAGTAGTATAGCAGTGGGACAACTCTATGGCTACACCTTC. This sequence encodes CASSIAVGQLYGYTF. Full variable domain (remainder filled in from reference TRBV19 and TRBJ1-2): DGGITQSPKYLFRKEGQNVTLSCEQNLNHDAMYWYRQDPGQGLRLIYYSQIVNDFQKGDIAEGYSVSREKKESFPLTVTSAQKNPTAFYLCASSIAVGQLYGYTFGSGTRLTVV.

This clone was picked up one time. The CDR3 sequence: CASSEGGHRGQPQHF. Written as DNA, the CDR3 is TGTGCCAGCAGTGAAGGTGGACACCGCGGGCAGCCCCAGCATTTT. The gene calls are TRBV2 and TRBJ1-5; TRBD1 might be the D (5 bases). This CDR3 is 15 amino acids long. From germline, CDR1 is SNHLY and CDR2 FYNNEI. With 1 base removed from V and 7 bases from J, the gap between germline ends came to 14 bases.

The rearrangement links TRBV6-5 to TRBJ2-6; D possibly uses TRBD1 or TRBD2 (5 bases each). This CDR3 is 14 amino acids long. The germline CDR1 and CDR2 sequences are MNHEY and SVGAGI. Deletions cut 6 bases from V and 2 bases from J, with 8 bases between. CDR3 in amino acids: CASRGVAGANVLTF. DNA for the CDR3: TGTGCCAGCAGGGGGGTGGCTGGGGCCAACGTCCTGACTTTC.

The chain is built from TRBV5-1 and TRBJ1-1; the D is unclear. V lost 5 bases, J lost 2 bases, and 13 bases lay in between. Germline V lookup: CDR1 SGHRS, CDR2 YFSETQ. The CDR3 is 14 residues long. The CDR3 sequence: CASSAEAVNTEAFF. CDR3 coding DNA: TGCGCCAGCAGTGCCGAGGCAGTAAACACTGAAGCTTTCTTT.

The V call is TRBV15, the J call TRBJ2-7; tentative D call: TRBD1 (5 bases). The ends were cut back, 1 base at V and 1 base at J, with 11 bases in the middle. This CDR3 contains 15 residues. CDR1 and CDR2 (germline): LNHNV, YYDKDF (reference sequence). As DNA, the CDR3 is TGTGCCACCAGCAGAGCCCCTGCAGGGTCCTACGAGCAGTACTTC. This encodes CATSRAPAGSYEQYF. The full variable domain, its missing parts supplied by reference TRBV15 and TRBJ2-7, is DAMVIQNPRYQVTQFGKPVTLSCSQTLNHNVMYWYQQKSSQAPKLLFHYYDKDFNNEADTPDNFQSRRPNTSFCFLDIRSPGLGDTAMYLCATSRAPAGSYEQYFGPGTRLTVT.

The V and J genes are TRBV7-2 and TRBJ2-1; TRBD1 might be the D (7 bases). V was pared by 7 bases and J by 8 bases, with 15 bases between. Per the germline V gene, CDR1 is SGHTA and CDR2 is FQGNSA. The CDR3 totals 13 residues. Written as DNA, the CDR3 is TGTGCCAGCAACCCCGGAGGGGGCGATGAGCAGTTCTTC. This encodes CASNPGGGDEQFF.

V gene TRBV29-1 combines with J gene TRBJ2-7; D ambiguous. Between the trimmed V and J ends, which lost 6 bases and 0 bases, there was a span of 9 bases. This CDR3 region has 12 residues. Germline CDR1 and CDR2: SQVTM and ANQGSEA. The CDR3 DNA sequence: TGCAGCGTGTCGGAAATCTCCTACGAGCAGTACTTC. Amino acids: CSVSEISYEQYF.

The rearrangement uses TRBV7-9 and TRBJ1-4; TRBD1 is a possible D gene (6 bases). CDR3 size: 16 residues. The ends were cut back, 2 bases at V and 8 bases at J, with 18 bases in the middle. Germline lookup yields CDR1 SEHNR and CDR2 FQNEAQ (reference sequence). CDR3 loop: CASSLSLTGRGEKLFF. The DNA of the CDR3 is TGTGCCAGCAGCTTAAGTTTGACAGGCCGGGGAGAAAAACTGTTTTTT.

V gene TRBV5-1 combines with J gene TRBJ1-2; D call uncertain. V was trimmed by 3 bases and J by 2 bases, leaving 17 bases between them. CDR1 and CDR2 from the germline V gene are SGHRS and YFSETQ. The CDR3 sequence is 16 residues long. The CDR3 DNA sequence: TGCGCCAGCAGCTCCCAATCCGCCGGAACGAACTATGGCTACACCTTC. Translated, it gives CASSSQSAGTNYGYTF. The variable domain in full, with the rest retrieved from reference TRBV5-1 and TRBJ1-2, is KAGVTQTPRYLIKTRGQQVTLSCSPISGHRSVSWYQQTPGQGLQFLFEYFSETQRNKGNFPGRFSGRQFSNSRSEMNVSTLELGDSALYLCASSSQSAGTNYGYTFGSGTRLTVV.

CDR3 nucleotide sequence: TGTGCCAGCAGCCCGGCGGACCTGTTCGAGCAGTACTTC. Protein: CASSPADLFEQYF. The rearrangement joins TRBV7-8 to TRBJ2-7; D not resolved. The CDR3 covers 13 residues. Trimming took off 5 bases at V and 6 bases at J, with 14 bases between the two ends. Germline CDR1 SGHVS, CDR2 FQNEAQ.

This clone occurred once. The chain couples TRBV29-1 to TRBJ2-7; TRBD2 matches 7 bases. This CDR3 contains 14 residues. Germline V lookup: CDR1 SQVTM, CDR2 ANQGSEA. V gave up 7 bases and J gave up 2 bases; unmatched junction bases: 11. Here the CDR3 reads CSARRGSRPYEQYF. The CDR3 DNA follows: TGCAGCGCCCGGCGGGGGTCTAGACCCTACGAGCAGTACTTC.

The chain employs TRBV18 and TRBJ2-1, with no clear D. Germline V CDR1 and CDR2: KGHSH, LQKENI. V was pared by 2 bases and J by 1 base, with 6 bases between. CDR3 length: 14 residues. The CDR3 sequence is CASSPMKSYNEQFF. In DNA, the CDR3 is TGTGCCAGCTCACCAATGAAATCCTACAATGAGCAGTTCTTC.

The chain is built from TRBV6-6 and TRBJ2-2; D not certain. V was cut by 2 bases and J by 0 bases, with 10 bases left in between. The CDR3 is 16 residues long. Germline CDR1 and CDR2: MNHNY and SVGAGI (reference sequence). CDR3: CASSYTTRANTGELFF. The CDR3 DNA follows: TGTGCCAGCAGTTACACGACGCGCGCGAACACCGGGGAGCTGTTTTTT.

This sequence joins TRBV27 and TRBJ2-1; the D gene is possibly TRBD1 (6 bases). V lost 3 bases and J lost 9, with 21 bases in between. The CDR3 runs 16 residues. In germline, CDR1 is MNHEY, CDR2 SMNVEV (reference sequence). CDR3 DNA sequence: TGTGCCAGCAGTTTTCACCGGGGTCAGCCCAGGGGTGAGCAGTTCTTC. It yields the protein CASSFHRGQPRGEQFF.

CDR3 nucleotide sequence: TGTGCCAGCAGCTTGGGGGCGCTAGCGTTCAGAGGCAATGAGCAGTTCTTC. This sequence encodes CASSLGALAFRGNEQFF. The chain employs TRBV5-6 and TRBJ2-1; perhaps TRBD2 as D (6 bases). The CDR3 is made up of 17 amino acids. Trimming removed 0 bases at V and 6 bases at J, with 19 bases between. The germline V gene has CDR1 SGHDT and CDR2 YYEEEE.

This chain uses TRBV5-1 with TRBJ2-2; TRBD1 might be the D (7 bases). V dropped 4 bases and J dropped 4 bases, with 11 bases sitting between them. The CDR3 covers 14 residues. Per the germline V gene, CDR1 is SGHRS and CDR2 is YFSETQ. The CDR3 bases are TGCGCCAGCAGCGCGGGACAGCTCACCGGGGAGCTGTTTTTT. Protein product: CASSAGQLTGELFF.

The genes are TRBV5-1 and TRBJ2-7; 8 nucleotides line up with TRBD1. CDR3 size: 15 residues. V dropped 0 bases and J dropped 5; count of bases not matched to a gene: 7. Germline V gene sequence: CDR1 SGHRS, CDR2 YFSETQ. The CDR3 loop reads CASSLATGGGNEQYF. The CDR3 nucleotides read TGCGCCAGCAGCTTGGCAACAGGGGGTGGTAACGAGCAGTACTTC.

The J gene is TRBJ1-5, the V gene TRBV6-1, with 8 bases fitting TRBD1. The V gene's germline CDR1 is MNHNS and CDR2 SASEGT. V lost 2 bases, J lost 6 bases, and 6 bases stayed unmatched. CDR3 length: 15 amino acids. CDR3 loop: CASSERTGHGQPQHF. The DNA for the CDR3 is TGTGCCAGCAGTGAAAGGACAGGGCATGGTCAGCCCCAGCATTTT.

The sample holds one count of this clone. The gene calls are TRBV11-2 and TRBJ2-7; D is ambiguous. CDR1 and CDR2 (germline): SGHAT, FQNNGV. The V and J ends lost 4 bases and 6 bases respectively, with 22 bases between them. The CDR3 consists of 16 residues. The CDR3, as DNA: TGTGCCAGCAGCTCTGGCGTCCGATCCCCGTCCGCCGAGCAGTACTTC. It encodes CASSSGVRSPSAEQYF.

CDR3 DNA: TGTGCCAGTAGTATTTGGGGCGGGGGGACCTACAATGAGCAGTTCTTC. The encoded protein is CASSIWGGGTYNEQFF. V and J are TRBV19 and TRBJ2-1; TRBD2 aligns across 8 bases. J gave up 2 bases and V 3 bases, and 6 bases lay outside the gene matches. The germline gives CDR1 LNHDA, CDR2 SQIVND (reference sequence). The CDR3 loop spans 16 amino acids.

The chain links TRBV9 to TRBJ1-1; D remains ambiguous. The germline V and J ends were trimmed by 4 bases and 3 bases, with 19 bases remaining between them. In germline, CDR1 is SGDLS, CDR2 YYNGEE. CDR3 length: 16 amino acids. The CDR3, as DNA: TGTGCCAGCAGCCATACAAGTGGGTCCGGAGACACTGAAGCTTTCTTT. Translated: CASSHTSGSGDTEAFF. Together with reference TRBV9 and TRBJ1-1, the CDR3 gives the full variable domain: DSGVTQTPKHLITATGQRVTLRCSPRSGDLSVYWYQQSLDQGLQFLIQYYNGEERAKGNILERFSAQQFPDLHSELNLSSLELGDSALYFCASSHTSGSGDTEAFFGQGTRLTVV.

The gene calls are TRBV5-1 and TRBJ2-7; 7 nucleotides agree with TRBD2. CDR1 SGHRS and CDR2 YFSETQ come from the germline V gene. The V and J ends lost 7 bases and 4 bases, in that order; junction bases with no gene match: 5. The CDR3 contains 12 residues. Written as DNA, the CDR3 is TGCGCCAGCGGTCGGGAGGTTTACGAGCAGTACTTC. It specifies CASGREVYEQYF.